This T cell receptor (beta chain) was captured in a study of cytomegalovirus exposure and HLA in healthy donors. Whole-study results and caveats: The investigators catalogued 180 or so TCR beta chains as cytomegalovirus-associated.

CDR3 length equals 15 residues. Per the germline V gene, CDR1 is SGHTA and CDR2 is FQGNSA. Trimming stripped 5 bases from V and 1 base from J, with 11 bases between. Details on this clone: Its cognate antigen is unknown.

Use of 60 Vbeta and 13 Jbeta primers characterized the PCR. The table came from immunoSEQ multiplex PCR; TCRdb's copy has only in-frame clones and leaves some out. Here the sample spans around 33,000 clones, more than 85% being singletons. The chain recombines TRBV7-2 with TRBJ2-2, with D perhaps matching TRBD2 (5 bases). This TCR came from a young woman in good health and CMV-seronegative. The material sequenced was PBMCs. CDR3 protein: CASSLGLGNTGELFF. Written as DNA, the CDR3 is TGTGCCAGCAGCCTAGGACTGGGGAACACCGGGGAGCTGTTTTTT. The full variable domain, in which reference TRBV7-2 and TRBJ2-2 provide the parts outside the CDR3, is GAGVSQSPSNKVTEKGKDVELRCDPISGHTALYWYRQSLGQGLEFLIYFQGNSAPDKSGLPSDRFSAERTGGSVSTLTIQRTQQEDSAVYLCASSLGLGNTGELFFGEGSRLTVL.